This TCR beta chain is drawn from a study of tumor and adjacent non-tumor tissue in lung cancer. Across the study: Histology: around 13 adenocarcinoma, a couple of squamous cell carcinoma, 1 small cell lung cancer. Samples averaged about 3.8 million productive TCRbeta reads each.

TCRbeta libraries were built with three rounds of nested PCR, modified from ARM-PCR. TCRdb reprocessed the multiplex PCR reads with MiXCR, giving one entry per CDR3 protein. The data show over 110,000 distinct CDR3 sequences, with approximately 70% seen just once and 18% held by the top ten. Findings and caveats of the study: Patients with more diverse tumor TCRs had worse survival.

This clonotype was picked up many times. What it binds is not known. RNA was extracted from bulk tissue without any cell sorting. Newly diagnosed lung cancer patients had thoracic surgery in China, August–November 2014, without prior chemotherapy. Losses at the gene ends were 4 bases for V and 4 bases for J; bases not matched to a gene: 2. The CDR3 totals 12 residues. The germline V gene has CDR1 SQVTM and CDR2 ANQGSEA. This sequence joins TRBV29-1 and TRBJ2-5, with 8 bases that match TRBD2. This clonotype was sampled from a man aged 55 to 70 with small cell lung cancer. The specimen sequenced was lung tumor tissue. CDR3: CSVGLAGETQYF. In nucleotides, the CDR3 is TGCAGCGTTGGGCTAGCGGGAGAGACCCAGTACTTC. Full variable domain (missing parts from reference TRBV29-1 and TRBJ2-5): SAVISQKPSRDICQRGTSLTIQCQVDSQVTMMFWYRQQPGQSLTLIATANQGSEATYESGFVIDKFPISRPNLTFSTLTVSNMSPEDSSIYLCSVGLAGETQYFGPGTRLLVL.